The entry below gives a single TCR beta chain sequence along with its context. PCR was performed a second time for roughly 7 to 11 cycles using a sample-barcoded 5' primer and a J-beta primer mix. TCRdb passed the 5' RACE reads through MiXCR, listing each CDR3 protein once. The table includes more than 1,400,000 distinct CDR3 sequences, 40% to 50% detected once. The data were taken from a study of blood T cells in healthy people across ages. The CDR3 consists of 16 residues. V was shortened by 5 bases and J by 5 bases, with 21 bases between the two germline ends. Germline-derived CDR1 and CDR2 are LGHNA and YSLEER. Researchers report isolating at least 6.5 million PBMCs per sample.

The clonotype was recovered from a woman aged 18-29 years in good health. Sequencing was done on a sample of blood. This chain links TRBV4-3 with TRBJ1-2, with D maybe TRBD1 (6 bases). The CDR3 is CASSERGQSQGYGYTF. CDR3 nucleotides: TGCGCCAGCAGCGAGCGCGGACAGTCTCAGGGGTATGGCTACACCTTC.